The 20 T cell receptor beta chains below all came from one sample that was sequenced in a study of cytomegalovirus exposure and HLA in healthy donors. Produced via immunoSEQ multiplex PCR; TCRdb's table is partial and in-frame only. The sample has 120,000 to 150,000 clones, around 88% seen once. Sequencing was done on a sample of PBMCs. Source of these receptors: a woman between 18 and 29 years old in good health and CMV-seropositive.

V and J are TRBV2 and TRBJ1-5; weak D call: TRBD1 (6 bases). Per the germline V gene, CDR1 is SNHLY and CDR2 is FYNNEI. The V end was cut by 4 bases, the J end by 7 bases, with 14 bases between. The CDR3 is 14 amino acids. The chain's CDR3 is CASSVTGSEQPQHF. DNA for the CDR3: TGTGCCAGCAGTGTGACAGGTTCGGAACAGCCCCAGCATTTT.

This clone was observed a few times. The V and J genes are TRBV25-1 and TRBJ1-6; no reliable D call. Per germline, CDR1 MGHDK and CDR2 SYGVNS. Between the trimmed V and J ends, which lost 0 bases and 6 bases, there was a span of 6 bases. The CDR3 spans 14 residues. The CDR3 protein is CASSEYRANSPLHF. CDR3 coding DNA: TGTGCCAGCAGTGAATATCGAGCTAATTCACCCCTCCACTTT.

The chain combines TRBV6-5 with TRBJ2-7; a possible D gene is TRBD2 (6 bases). V was shortened by 0 bases and J by 5 bases, with 17 bases between the two germline ends. The CDR3 has 16 residues. Germline CDR1 reads MNHEY; CDR2 reads SVGAGI. CDR3 sequence reads: CASSYSLASVGHEQYF. The CDR3 DNA follows: TGTGCCAGCAGTTACTCGCTGGCTAGCGTAGGCCACGAGCAGTACTTC.

The rearrangement uses TRBV6-1 and TRBJ2-5, with D unresolved. V gave up 8 bases and J gave up 4 bases, with 20 bases separating them. Germline V gene data show CDR1 as MNHNS and CDR2 as SASEGT. CDR3 length: 15 residues. The CDR3 sequence: CASVTKPQRGETQYF. CDR3 in DNA: TGTGCCAGCGTTACCAAGCCTCAACGTGGAGAGACCCAGTACTTC.

Only one count was recorded for this clone. The gene calls are TRBV12-5 and TRBJ2-5; tentatively, D is TRBD2 (5 bases). Germline values: CDR1 LGHNT, CDR2 FRNRAP. Trimming took off 5 bases at V and 3 bases at J, with 10 bases between the two ends. CDR3 length equals 13 residues. The CDR3 spells CASGGEQEETQYF. The CDR3, as DNA: TGTGCTAGTGGTGGGGAGCAAGAAGAGACCCAGTACTTC.

The V call is TRBV5-1, the J call TRBJ2-1, with 7 bases lining up with TRBD1. Germline V gene sequence: CDR1 SGHRS, CDR2 YFSETQ. The V segment lost 2 bases and the J segment 4 bases; nucleotides outside the gene matches: 6. CDR3 length: 15 amino acids. The CDR3 region has the DNA TGCGCCAGCAGCTTTGGGCAGGGGGATTACAATGAGCAGTTCTTC. Its translation is CASSFGQGDYNEQFF.

This clone was seen just once. This chain joins TRBV9 and TRBJ2-3, with D hard to call. The CDR3 loop spans 14 amino acids. The ends were cut back, 3 bases at V and 0 bases at J, with 8 bases in the middle. The germline V gene has CDR1 SGDLS and CDR2 YYNGEE. The CDR3 region has the DNA TGTGCCAGCAGCGGTGTATATAGCACAGATACGCAGTATTTT. This gives the protein CASSGVYSTDTQYF.

This clone was picked up a small number of times. The chain is built from TRBV6-5 and TRBJ1-1, with D perhaps TRBD1 (6 bases). CDR1 and CDR2 from the germline V gene are MNHEY and SVGAGI. V lost 4 bases and J 3 bases, leaving 12 bases between the germline ends. The CDR3 is 14 amino acids. CDR3 sequence: CASSSRDTYTEAFF. The CDR3 DNA sequence: TGTGCCAGCAGTTCCCGGGACACCTACACTGAAGCTTTCTTT.

This chain connects TRBV28 to TRBJ2-3, with D possibly TRBD2 on 5 matching bases. Germline-derived CDR1 and CDR2 are MDHEN and SYDVKM. The CDR3 length is 13 residues. V shed 2 bases and J shed 4 bases, with 7 bases lying between them. The CDR3 here is CASSLPGADTQYF. The CDR3 coding sequence is TGTGCCAGCAGTTTACCCGGGGCAGATACGCAGTATTTT.

The rearrangement links TRBV6-4 to TRBJ2-1, with D possibly being TRBD1 (6 bases). CDR1 and CDR2 from the germline V gene are MRHNA and SNTAGT. V was clipped by 0 bases and J by 14 bases, with 14 bases between them. CDR3 length: 13 residues. CDR3 region: CASSDSQGTPKFF. CDR3 coding DNA: TGTGCCAGCAGTGACTCGCAGGGGACCCCGAAGTTCTTC.

Details on this clone: Relative to the germline gene, one junction end is altered; a read error may explain this. Other DNA sequences of this sample code for an identical CDR3. The V and J genes are TRBV7-7 and TRBJ2-1; perhaps TRBD1 as D (7 bases). Germline V gene lookup returns CDR1 SSHAT and CDR2 FNYEAQ (reference sequence). The CDR3 covers 15 residues. The CDR3 here is CASSFGQGGIDEQFF. Here the CDR3 DNA reads TGTGCTAGCAGCTTTGGCCAGGGGGGTATTGATGAGCAGTTCTTC.

The CDR3 sequence: CASSGQGRETQYF. The DNA of the CDR3 is TGTGCCAGCAGCGGACAGGGCCGGGAGACCCAGTACTTC. V gene TRBV28 combines with J gene TRBJ2-5, with 8 bases fitting TRBD1. The CDR3 is 13 amino acids. V gave up 6 bases and J gave up 5 bases; unmatched junction bases: 5. Per germline, CDR1 MDHEN and CDR2 SYDVKM.

With regard to this clone: The junction shows a germline mismatch at one end, possibly a read error. The chain couples TRBV6-6 to TRBJ1-5, with a weak D call TRBD1 (6 bases). Germline loops: CDR1 MNHNY, CDR2 SVGAGI (reference sequence). This CDR3 comprises 14 residues. In DNA, the CDR3 is TGTGCCAGCAATTACAGGGAGGGCAATCAGCCCCAGCATTTT. Translated: CASNYREGNQPQHF.

V is TRBV30 and J is TRBJ1-5; maybe TRBD1 (5 bases). CDR1 and CDR2 from the germline V gene are GTSNPN and SVGIG (reference sequence). The CDR3 consists of 14 residues. V lost 1 base and J lost 2, with 9 bases in between. CDR3 DNA sequence: TGTGCCTGGAGTGGTACGGGGGGCAATCAGCCCCAGCATTTT. Residues: CAWSGTGGNQPQHF.

This clone appeared a single time. The V and J genes are TRBV19 and TRBJ1-2; 7 bases are shared with TRBD1. The V gene end was trimmed by 6 bases and the J gene end by 4 bases; junction bases not matched to a gene: 8. CDR3 length: 14 amino acids. Germline CDR1 is LNHDA and CDR2 is SQIVND (reference sequence). The DNA for the CDR3 is TGTGCCAGTAGCCTAGACAGGGACATCTATGGCTACACCTTC. Translated: CASSLDRDIYGYTF.

This clone was recorded once. This chain links TRBV19 with TRBJ1-2; 8 nucleotides match TRBD1. Unmatched junction bases numbered 11, after V lost 8 bases and J lost 6 bases. Germline-derived CDR1 and CDR2 are LNHDA and SQIVND (reference sequence). The CDR3 length is 14 residues. The CDR3 loop is CASLSLDRVHGYTF. CDR3 coding DNA: TGTGCCAGTCTTTCCTTGGACAGGGTCCATGGCTACACCTTC.

This clone appeared a single time. The chain employs TRBV6-1 and TRBJ2-1; 9 bases line up with TRBD2. The CDR3 is made up of 17 amino acids. Germline V CDR1 and CDR2: MNHNS, SASEGT. With V trimmed by 1 base and J by 8 bases, 12 bases remained unmatched. CDR3 residues: CASSEGLRAGGLHEQFF. The CDR3 DNA reads as TGTGCCAGCAGTGAAGGTCTTCGGGCGGGGGGGCTCCATGAGCAGTTCTTC.

The chain is built from TRBV9 and TRBJ2-5, with a weak D call TRBD1 (5 bases). The CDR3 loop spans 14 amino acids. Trimming shortened V by 0 bases and J by 5 bases, and 11 bases separated the two germline ends. Germline V gene data show CDR1 as SGDLS and CDR2 as YYNGEE. For the CDR3, the DNA is TGTGCCAGCAGCGTAGAAGGGGCCACGGAGACCCAGTACTTC. Protein: CASSVEGATETQYF.

The chain has TRBV7-9 and TRBJ2-3, with 12 bases aligning to TRBD2. The V gene's germline CDR1 is SEHNR and CDR2 FQNEAQ (reference sequence). J gave up 2 bases and V 5 bases, and 2 bases lay outside the gene matches. The CDR3 is made up of 15 amino acids. CDR3 region: CASSRLAGVTDTQYF. CDR3 bases: TGTGCCAGCAGCCGACTAGCGGGGGTCACAGATACGCAGTATTTT.

The rearrangement joins TRBV5-4 to TRBJ1-3; a possible D gene is TRBD1 (6 bases). Germline loops: CDR1 SGHNT, CDR2 YYREEE (reference sequence). The CDR3 covers 14 residues. Trimming took off 4 bases at V and 11 bases at J, with 19 bases between the two ends. This chain's CDR3 is CASSPDSSISAIYF. DNA for the CDR3: TGTGCCAGCAGCCCGGACAGCAGTATTAGTGCCATATATTTT.